This T cell receptor (beta chain) was captured by sequencing in a study of cytomegalovirus exposure and HLA in healthy donors. Study-wide points: A later analysis found first-cohort TCR clusters tended to co-occur in the 120 validation repertoires.

This CDR3 spans 15 amino acids. Per germline, CDR1 MNHEY and CDR2 SMNVEV (reference sequence). V was trimmed by 5 bases and J by 2 bases, leaving 10 bases between them. A remark on this clone: Its antigen is still unknown.

Assay used: immunoSEQ multiplex PCR; TCRdb lists only in-frame clones, some missing. The data hold 100,000 to 150,000 clones, with approximately 85% observed a single time. This clonotype was obtained from a man younger than 35 in good health and CMV-seronegative. V is TRBV27 and J is TRBJ1-6; D gene ambiguous. The sample comprised PBMCs. Here the CDR3 DNA reads TGTGCCAGCAGTGGAGGAATCCCCTATAATTCACCCCTCCACTTT. Translating it yields CASSGGIPYNSPLHF.